The T cell receptor beta chain under discussion was sequenced for a study of OX40 agonist ivuxolimab in advanced cancers. About the research overall: Participants, approximately 83% male, averaged around 60 years of age, ranging from about 23 to 80.

Sequencing was performed with immunoSEQ multiplex PCR; in TCRdb, only in-frame clones are kept and a portion is missing. The sample contains some 150,000 clones, approximately 94% of which appear only once. This CDR3 has 13 residues. V was trimmed by 8 bases and J by 6 bases, leaving 15 bases between them. Looked up from germline, CDR1 is SNHLY and CDR2 is FYNNEI. The TCR was taken from an adult with an advanced solid tumor such as melanoma, head and neck, liver or kidney cancer. V and J are TRBV2 and TRBJ2-3; D is perhaps TRBD2 (6 bases). The starting material was CD4+ or CD8+ T cells sorted from blood, obtained in a trial of the OX40 agonist ivuxolimab. DNA for the CDR3: TGTGCCAGCGGGGGGTTGGTGGGGGATACGCAGTATTTT. Protein sequence: CASGGLVGDTQYF. The whole variable domain, filled in from reference TRBV2 and TRBJ2-3, reads EPEVTQTPSHQVTQMGQEVILRCVPISNHLYFYWYRQILGQKVEFLVSFYNNEISEKSEIFDDQFSVERPDGSNFTLKIRSTKLEDSAMYFCASGGLVGDTQYFGPGTRLTVL.